This TCR beta chain was sequenced for a study of shared clonotypes between healthy human individuals (dated by TCRdb to 2018 to 2021). At the level of the whole study: Three men and a couple of women, aged 18 to 49 years, made up the cohort. Between about 0.8 and 8.9 billion PBMCs per donor were obtained by leukapheresis. To estimate repertoire size and how much clonotypes are shared between individuals, the study performed deep sequencing of blood TCR repertoires from roughly five healthy adults. For each donor, CD4 naive and CD4 memory were each given three plates, CD8 naive was given two plates, and CD8 memory was given one plate. Libraries were prepared and TCR repertoires were sequenced by different laboratories using diverse techniques, in order to increase sequencing depth and limit assay-specific biases. Broad study findings and their caveats: Pairwise subsampling led to the expectation that sequencing depth would affect the degree of clonotype sharing among donors. When four donors were compared, the shared fraction of clonotypes was approximately 5% for naive CD4, roughly 3.4% for naive CD8, 2% to 2.5% for memory CD4, and about 0.36% for memory CD8. Because the study included a small number of donors, the genetic and exposure-history diversity represented was limited. Estimated clonotype richness was generally larger for naive than for memory subsets. Incomplete sequencing was indicated by rarefaction of sorted-subset datasets, despite the large sequencing depth. Compared with non-shared clonotypes, the clonotypes found in all four sorted-subset donors had higher generation probabilities. Sampling was restricted to blood, and TCR repertoires in tissue are likely to differ from TCR repertoires in blood.

Using the deep immunoSEQ assay, multiplex PCR amplified TCR CDR3 regions from genomic DNA. Genomic DNA extracted from each cell subset was distributed evenly over all wells of several immunoSEQ 96-well plates, and each plate served as one replicate. Each replicate PCR for sorted subsets received roughly 0.2 ug genomic DNA, equal to tens of thousands of T cell genomes. Purified libraries were measured with a Qubit 3.0 fluorometer, size-checked on a Bioanalyzer 2100, and measured again with the KAPA Library Quantification kit. Every immunoSEQ 96-well plate was sequenced on a dedicated single-read 150-cycle Illumina NextSeq 550 flow cell. Under the source paper's analysis protocol: Because the immunoSEQ output included only junctional sequences and no quality scores, the filtering could not be the same as the filtering used for full-length reads. Sequences were annotated with PyIR, a Python wrapper for IgBLAST v1.9, using IMGT germline references to assign V/J genes and CDR3. Reads were removed for weak V/J assignments (E-value above 1e-6), missing CDR3, stop codons, out-of-frame junctions, or ambiguous translated residues. V3J clonotypes were defined as sequences sharing an identical inferred V gene, J gene, and CDR3 amino acid sequence. Percentage overlap between repertoires was computed as shared unique clonotypes divided by the size of the smaller repertoire. RTK rarefaction, the Chao1 estimator, and Recon v2.1 estimates of unobserved clonotypes were used to assess repertoire richness. OLGA was used to compute generation probabilities for all TCRbeta clonotypes that the gDNA method yielded from four donors. The table comes from immuneACCESS by way of TCRdb, which keeps in-frame sequences with V and J called. Part of the clones is missing from these tables; in studies checked, under half for an unresolved V gene and the rest for unknown reasons. V and J calls and clone size are those listed in that table; D and trimming were worked out from the DNA. The table for this sample lists roughly 2.5 million clones; approximately 92% of them were counted only once. The ten most abundant clones make up 0.11% to 0.15% of the sample.

Remarks on this clone: What antigen it recognizes has not been identified. No much larger clone exists at a distance of one base, and base qualities are not known.

The donors were healthy, HIV-negative adults who had no recently reported acute infections or vaccinations. Only Caucasian adults living in Nashville, Tennessee, USA were represented among the donors. CD4+ T cells were enriched by magnetic negative selection; naive cells were then positively selected on CD45RA, and the negative fraction formed the memory subset. Blood was obtained by leukapheresis, after which PBMCs were separated by Ficoll-Histopaque density gradient centrifugation and cryopreserved in liquid nitrogen vapor phase. Analytical flow cytometry was used to check the purity and quantity of every magnetically sorted T cell population. From each sorted fraction, genomic DNA was isolated and quantified by UV absorbance on a Nanodrop 2000c. The receptor comes from a man in his late teens or twenties in good health. The sequencing sample was made of naive CD4+ T cells sorted from blood. The sample's cell subset or site label, in plain terms: CD45RA+ positively selected.

For the CDR3, the sequence is CASSKTGSSYEQYF. The nucleotide sequence reads TGTGCCAGCAGCAAGACAGGTTCGTCCTACGAGCAGTACTTC. Here the chain combines TRBV7-2 and TRBJ2-7, and TRBD1 may be the D gene, going by 6 matching bases. CDR1 and CDR2 are drawn from the germline V gene: SGHTA, FQGNSA. The CDR3 runs 14 amino acids, cysteine and phenylalanine included. The entry retains the CDR3 DNA only, 42 bases that are in frame from base 1. V loses 5 bases of germline sequence and J loses 1 base, and the interval between the two ends is 12 bases.